Included here is one TCR beta chain sequence, with context. Its antigen remains unidentified. These data come from a study of shared clonotypes between healthy human individuals. Regarding the study as a whole: Relative to clonotypes present in all four donors, those not shared had lower generation probabilities.

Trimming shortened V by 3 bases and J by 8 bases, and 15 bases separated the two germline ends. In germline, CDR1 is SGHTS, CDR2 YDEGEE. The CDR3 has 14 residues. Sorted-subset replicate PCRs used about 200 ng DNA, tens of thousands of T cell genomes. The assay was immunoSEQ multiplex PCR, and TCRdb's table has in-frame clones only and misses some. In the table there are 2 million to 3 million clones, over 85% of which are singletons. Sequenced sample: naive CD4+ T cells sorted from blood. The sample's subset: CD45RA+ positively selected. The TCR originated in a man between 18 and 29 years old in good health. The chain recombines TRBV5-8 with TRBJ2-1, with D tentatively TRBD1 (6 bases). The CDR3 nucleotides are TGTGCCAGCAGCTCGGAACTACAGGGTCATGAGCAGTTCTTC. It yields the protein CASSSELQGHEQFF.